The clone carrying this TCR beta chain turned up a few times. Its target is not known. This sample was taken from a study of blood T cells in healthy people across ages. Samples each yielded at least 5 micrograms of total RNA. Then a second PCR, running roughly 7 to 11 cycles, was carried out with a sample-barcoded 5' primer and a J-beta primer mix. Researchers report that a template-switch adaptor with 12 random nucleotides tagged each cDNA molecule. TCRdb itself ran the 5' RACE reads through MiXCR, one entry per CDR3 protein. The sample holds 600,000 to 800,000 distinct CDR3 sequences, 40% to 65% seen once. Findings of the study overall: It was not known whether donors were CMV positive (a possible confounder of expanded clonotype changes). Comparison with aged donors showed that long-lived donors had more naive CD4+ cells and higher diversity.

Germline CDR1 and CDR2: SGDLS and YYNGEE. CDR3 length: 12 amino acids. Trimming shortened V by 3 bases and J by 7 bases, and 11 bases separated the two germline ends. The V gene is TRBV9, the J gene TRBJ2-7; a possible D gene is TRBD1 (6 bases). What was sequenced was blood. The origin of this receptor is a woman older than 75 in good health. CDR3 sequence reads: CASSGWDNEQYF. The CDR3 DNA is TGTGCCAGCAGCGGCTGGGACAATGAGCAGTACTTC. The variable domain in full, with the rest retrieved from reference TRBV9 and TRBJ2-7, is DSGVTQTPKHLITATGQRVTLRCSPRSGDLSVYWYQQSLDQGLQFLIQYYNGEERAKGNILERFSAQQFPDLHSELNLSSLELGDSALYFCASSGWDNEQYFGPGTRLTVT.